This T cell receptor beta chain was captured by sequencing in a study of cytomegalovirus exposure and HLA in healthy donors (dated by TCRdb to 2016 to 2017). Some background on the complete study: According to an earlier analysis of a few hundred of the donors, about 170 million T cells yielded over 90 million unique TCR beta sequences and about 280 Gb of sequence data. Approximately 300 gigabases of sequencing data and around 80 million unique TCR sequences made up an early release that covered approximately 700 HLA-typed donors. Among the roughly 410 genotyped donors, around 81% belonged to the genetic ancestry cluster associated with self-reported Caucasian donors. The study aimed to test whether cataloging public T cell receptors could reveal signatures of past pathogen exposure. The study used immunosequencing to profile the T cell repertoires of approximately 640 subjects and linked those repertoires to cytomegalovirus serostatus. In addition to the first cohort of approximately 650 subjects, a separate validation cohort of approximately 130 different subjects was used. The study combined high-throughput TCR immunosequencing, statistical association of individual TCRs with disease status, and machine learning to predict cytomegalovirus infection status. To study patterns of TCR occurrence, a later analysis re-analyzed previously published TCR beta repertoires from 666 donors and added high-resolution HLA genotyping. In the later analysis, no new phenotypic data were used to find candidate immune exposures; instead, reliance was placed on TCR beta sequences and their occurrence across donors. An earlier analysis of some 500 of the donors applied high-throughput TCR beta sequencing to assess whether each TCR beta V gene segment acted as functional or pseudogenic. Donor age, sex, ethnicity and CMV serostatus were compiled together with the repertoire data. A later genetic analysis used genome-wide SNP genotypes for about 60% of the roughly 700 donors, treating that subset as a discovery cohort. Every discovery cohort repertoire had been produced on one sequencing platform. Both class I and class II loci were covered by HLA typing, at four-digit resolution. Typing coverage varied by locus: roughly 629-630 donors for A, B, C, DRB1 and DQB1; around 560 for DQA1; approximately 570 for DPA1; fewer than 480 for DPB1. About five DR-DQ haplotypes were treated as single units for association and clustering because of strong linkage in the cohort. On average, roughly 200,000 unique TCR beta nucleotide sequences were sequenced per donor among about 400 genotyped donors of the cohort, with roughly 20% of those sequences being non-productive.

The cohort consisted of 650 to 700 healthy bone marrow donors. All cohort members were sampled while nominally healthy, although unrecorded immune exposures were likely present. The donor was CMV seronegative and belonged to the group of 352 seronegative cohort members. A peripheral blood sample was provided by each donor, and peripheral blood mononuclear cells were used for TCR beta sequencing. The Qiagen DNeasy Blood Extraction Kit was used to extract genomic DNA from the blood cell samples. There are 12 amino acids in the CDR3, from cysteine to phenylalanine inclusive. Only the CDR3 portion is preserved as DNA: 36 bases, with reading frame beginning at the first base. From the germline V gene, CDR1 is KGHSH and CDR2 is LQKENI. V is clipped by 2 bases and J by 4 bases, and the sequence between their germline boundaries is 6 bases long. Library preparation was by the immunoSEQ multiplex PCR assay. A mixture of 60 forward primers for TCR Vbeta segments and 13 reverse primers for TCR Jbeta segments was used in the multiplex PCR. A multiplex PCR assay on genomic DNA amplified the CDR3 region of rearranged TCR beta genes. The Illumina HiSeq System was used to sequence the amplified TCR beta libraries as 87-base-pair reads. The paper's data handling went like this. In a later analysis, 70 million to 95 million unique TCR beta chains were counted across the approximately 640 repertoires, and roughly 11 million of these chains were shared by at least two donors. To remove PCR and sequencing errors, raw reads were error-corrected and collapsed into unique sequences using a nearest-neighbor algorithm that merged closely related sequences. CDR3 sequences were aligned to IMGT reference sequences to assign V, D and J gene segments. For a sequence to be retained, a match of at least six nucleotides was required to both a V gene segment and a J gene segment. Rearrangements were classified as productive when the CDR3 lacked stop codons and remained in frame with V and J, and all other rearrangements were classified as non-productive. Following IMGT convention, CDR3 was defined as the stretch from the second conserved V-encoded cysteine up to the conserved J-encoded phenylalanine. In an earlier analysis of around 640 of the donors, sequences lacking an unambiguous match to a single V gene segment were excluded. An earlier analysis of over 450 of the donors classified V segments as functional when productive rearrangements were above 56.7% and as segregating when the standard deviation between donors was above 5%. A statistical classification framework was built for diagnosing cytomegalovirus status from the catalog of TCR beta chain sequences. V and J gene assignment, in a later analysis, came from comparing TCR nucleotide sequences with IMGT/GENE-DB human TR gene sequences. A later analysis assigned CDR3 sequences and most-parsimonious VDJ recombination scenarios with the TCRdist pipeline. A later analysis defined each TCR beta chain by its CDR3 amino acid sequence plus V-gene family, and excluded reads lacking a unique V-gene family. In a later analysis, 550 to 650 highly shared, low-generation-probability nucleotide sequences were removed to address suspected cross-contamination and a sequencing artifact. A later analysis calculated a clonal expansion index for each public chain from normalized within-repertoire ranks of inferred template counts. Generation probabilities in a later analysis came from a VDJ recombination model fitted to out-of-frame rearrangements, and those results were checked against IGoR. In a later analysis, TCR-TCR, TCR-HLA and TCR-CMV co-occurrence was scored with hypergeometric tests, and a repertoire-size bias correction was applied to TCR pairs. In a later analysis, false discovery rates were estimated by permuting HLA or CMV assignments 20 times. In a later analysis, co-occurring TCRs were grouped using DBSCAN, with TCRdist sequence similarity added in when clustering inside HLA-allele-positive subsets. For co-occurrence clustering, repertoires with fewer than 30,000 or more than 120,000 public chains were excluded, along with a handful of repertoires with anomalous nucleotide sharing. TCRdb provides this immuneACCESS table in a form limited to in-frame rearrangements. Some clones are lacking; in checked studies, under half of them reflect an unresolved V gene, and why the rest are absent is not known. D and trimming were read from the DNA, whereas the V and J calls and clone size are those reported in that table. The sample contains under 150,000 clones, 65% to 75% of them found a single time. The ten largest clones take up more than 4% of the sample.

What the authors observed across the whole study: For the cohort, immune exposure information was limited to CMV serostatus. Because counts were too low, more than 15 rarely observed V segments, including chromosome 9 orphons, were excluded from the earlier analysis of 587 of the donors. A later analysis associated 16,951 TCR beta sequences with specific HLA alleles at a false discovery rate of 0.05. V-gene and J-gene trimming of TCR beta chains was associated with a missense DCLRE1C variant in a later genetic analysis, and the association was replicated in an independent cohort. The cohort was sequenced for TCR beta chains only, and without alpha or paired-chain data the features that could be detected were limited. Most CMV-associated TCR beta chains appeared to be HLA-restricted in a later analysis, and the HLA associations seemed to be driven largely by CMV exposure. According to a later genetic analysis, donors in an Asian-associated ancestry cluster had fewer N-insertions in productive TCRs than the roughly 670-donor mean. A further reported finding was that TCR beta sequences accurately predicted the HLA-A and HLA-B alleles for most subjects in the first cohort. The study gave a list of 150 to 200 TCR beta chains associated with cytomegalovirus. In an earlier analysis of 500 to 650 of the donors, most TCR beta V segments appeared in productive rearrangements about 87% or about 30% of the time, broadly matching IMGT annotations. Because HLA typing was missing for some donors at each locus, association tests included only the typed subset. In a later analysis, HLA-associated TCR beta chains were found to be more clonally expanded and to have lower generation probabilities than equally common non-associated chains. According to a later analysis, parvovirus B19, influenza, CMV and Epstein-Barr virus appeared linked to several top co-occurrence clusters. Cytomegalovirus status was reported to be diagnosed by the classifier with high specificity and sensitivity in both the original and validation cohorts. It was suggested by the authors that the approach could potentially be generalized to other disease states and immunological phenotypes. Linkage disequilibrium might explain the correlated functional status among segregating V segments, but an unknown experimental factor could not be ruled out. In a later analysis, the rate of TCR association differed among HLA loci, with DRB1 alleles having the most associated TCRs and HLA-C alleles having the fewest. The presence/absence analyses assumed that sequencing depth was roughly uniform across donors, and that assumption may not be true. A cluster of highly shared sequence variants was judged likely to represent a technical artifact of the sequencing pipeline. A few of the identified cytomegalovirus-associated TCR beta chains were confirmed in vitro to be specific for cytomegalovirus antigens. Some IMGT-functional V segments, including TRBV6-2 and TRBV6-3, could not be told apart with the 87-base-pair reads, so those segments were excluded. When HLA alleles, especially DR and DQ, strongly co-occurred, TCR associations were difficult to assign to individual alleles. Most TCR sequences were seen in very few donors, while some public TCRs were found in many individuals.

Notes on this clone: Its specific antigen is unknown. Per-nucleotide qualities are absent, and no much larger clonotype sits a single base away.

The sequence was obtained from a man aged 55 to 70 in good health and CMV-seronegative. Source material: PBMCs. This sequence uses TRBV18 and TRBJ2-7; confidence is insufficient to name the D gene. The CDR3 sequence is CASSPAPYEQYF. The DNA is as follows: TGTGCCAGCTCACCAGCGCCGTACGAGCAGTACTTC.